This entry lists 25 T cell receptor beta chains sequenced from one sample in a study of CXCR3-negative and CXCR3-positive naive CD8 T cells. Broader study findings: CXCR3-expressing naive cells carried TRB CDR3s more hydrophobic than those of CXCR3-negative naive cells.

No antigen has been identified for these receptors. With UMI labels, 5' RACE was used to prepare the TRB cDNA libraries. TCRdb reworked the 5' RACE reads into one entry per CDR3 protein, no DNA. The sample's table shows over 150,000 distinct CDR3 sequences. Sequences were obtained from naive CXCR3+ CD8+ T cells from blood. Subset defined: CD45RO-CCR7+CD27+CD95- naive CD8+ T cells expressing CXCR3 (TNR3+). The source is a human donor in good health. Some clones in this sample may be carry-over from other donors' samples.

This chain uses TRBV29-1 with TRBJ1-1; TCRdb gives TRBD1 as the D gene, but with no DNA this cannot be confirmed. The CDR3 totals 15 residues. Per the germline V gene, CDR1 is SQVTM and CDR2 is ANQGSEA. The CDR3: CSVEGTGALNTEAFF.

CDR3 residues: CSVEGLGQSSYEQYF. The chain is built from TRBV29-1 and TRBJ2-7; TCRdb selects TRBD1, and the lack of DNA leaves this call unchecked. CDR3 length: 15 residues. CDR1 and CDR2 (germline): SQVTM, ANQGSEA.

The chain uses TRBV5-4 and TRBJ1-1; TCRdb returns TRBD1, unconfirmable since there is no DNA. This CDR3 is built from 15 residues. Germline assignment: CDR1 SGHNT and CDR2 YYREEE (reference sequence). CDR3 in amino acids: CASNIQGAATTEAFF.

The chain couples TRBV5-1 to TRBJ2-7; TCRdb proposes TRBD1, but this gene call is untestable without DNA. Germline CDR1 and CDR2: SGHRS and YFSETQ. CDR3 length equals 14 residues. The CDR3: CASRHRDRPYEQYF.

V and J are TRBV4-3 and TRBJ2-7; TCRdb picks TRBD1, but there is no DNA to check that call. From germline, CDR1 is LGHNA and CDR2 YSLEER. This CDR3 region has 17 residues. The CDR3 protein is CASSLGASWGGNYEQYF.

This sequence joins TRBV7-9 and TRBJ1-1. This CDR3 comprises 13 residues. CDR1 SEHNR and CDR2 FQNEAQ come from the germline V gene (reference sequence). CDR3 loop: CASSLFVNTEAFF. The whole variable domain, remainder taken from reference TRBV7-9 and TRBJ1-1, is DTGVSQNPRHKITKRGQNVTFRCDPISEHNRLYWYRQTLGQGPEFLTYFQNEAQLEKSRLLSDRFSAERPKGSFSTLEIQRTEQGDSAMYLCASSLFVNTEAFFGQGTRLTVV.

The chain joins TRBV14 to TRBJ2-1. CDR1 is SGHDN, CDR2 FVKESK, per germline. The CDR3 covers 15 residues. The CDR3 sequence: CASSQVLSSYNEQFF.

The genes are TRBV28 and TRBJ2-2; the D gene TCRdb calls, TRBD2, cannot be checked with no DNA. CDR1 MDHEN and CDR2 SYDVKM come from the germline V gene. The CDR3 consists of 14 residues. The CDR3 spells CASSFLTRAGELFF.

The chain carries TRBV29-1 and TRBJ1-6. The CDR3 contains 13 residues. Germline-derived CDR1 and CDR2 are SQVTM and ANQGSEA. The CDR3 loop is CSVGGDLGSPLHF. The complete variable domain, with remaining parts taken from reference TRBV29-1 and TRBJ1-6, reads SAVISQKPSRDICQRGTSLTIQCQVDSQVTMMFWYRQQPGQSLTLIATANQGSEATYESGFVIDKFPISRPNLTFSTLTVSNMSPEDSSIYLCSVGGDLGSPLHFGNGTRLTVT.

V is TRBV6-2 or TRBV6-3 and J is TRBJ2-1; TCRdb proposes TRBD1, but this gene call is untestable without DNA. This CDR3 comprises 19 residues. Germline CDR1 MNHEY, CDR2 SVGEGT. The CDR3 loop is CASSYLLSGHGQDNNEQFF.

The J gene is TRBJ1-2, the V gene TRBV12-3 or TRBV12-4; TCRdb indicates TRBD1, and absent DNA this call remains unverified. The CDR3 is 14 residues long. The CDR3 is CASSLVQGAGGYTF.

The rearrangement links TRBV28 to TRBJ2-1; absent DNA, TCRdb's TRBD2 call cannot be checked. Germline assignment: CDR1 MDHEN and CDR2 SYDVKM. This CDR3 is built from 17 residues. The CDR3: CASSLSSGRAEHNEQFF.

The gene calls are TRBV15 and TRBJ1-1; the TCRdb D gene call, TRBD1, has no DNA to confirm it. This CDR3 has 15 residues. Germline V lookup: CDR1 LNHNV, CDR2 YYDKDF (reference sequence). CDR3 residues: CATSRDAGMWTEAFF.

This chain joins TRBV29-1 and TRBJ2-3. The CDR3 length is 11 residues. Germline loops: CDR1 SQVTM, CDR2 ANQGSEA. CDR3 sequence: CSVPSLGWQYF.

V is TRBV7-9 and J is TRBJ2-1. This CDR3 contains 11 residues. In germline, CDR1 is SEHNR, CDR2 FQNEAQ (reference sequence). The chain's CDR3 is CASSLLNEQFF.

The chain links TRBV24-1 to TRBJ2-1; TCRdb names TRBD2, which stays unverified in the absence of DNA. This CDR3 is 13 amino acids long. Germline V lookup: CDR1 KGHDR, CDR2 SFDVKD. CDR3 in amino acids: CATSDLAGNEQFF.

V is TRBV7-9 and J is TRBJ2-7; TCRdb selects TRBD1, and the lack of DNA leaves this call unchecked. The germline gives CDR1 SEHNR, CDR2 FQNEAQ (reference sequence). The CDR3 length is 15 residues. CDR3 sequence: CASSLIRGVGYEQYF.

V is TRBV15 and J is TRBJ1-5; TCRdb's D call, TRBD1, is unchecked because there is no DNA. The CDR3 has 16 amino acids. The germline V gene has CDR1 LNHNV and CDR2 YYDKDF (reference sequence). This CDR3 reads CATSSSSGALGQPQHF. The full variable domain, its missing parts supplied by reference TRBV15 and TRBJ1-5, is DAMVIQNPRYQVTQFGKPVTLSCSQTLNHNVMYWYQQKSSQAPKLLFHYYDKDFNNEADTPDNFQSRRPNTSFCFLDIRSPGLGDTAMYLCATSSSSGALGQPQHFGDGTRLSIL.

V is TRBV7-6 and J is TRBJ2-2; TCRdb proposes TRBD2, but this gene call is untestable without DNA. The germline CDR1 and CDR2 sequences are SGHVS and FNYEAQ. This CDR3 has 18 residues. This chain's CDR3 is CASSGLGRAEFDTGELFF.

This chain links TRBV3-1 with TRBJ2-7; checking the TCRdb D call of TRBD1 is not possible without DNA. The germline V gene encodes CDR1 LGHDT and CDR2 YNNKEL (reference sequence). The CDR3 is 14 amino acids. CDR3 sequence: CASSHRDSPYEQYF.

The chain is built from TRBV10-3 and TRBJ1-5; the TCRdb D gene call, TRBD1, has no DNA to confirm it. Germline-derived CDR1 and CDR2 are ENHRY and SYGVKD. The length of the CDR3 is 16 residues. CDR3 protein: CAISESRGYSNQPQHF.

The rearrangement links TRBV7-3 to TRBJ2-7; TCRdb picks TRBD2, but there is no DNA to check that call. The CDR3 runs 17 residues. Germline CDR1 is SGHTA and CDR2 is FQGTGA. CDR3: CASSGSRLPDYSYEQYF.

The V and J genes are TRBV7-9 and TRBJ2-7. Germline CDR1 SEHNR, CDR2 FQNEAQ (reference sequence). CDR3 length equals 13 residues. The CDR3: CASSHPRRGEQYF. Combining the CDR3 with reference TRBV7-9 and TRBJ2-7 gives the whole variable domain DTGVSQNPRHKITKRGQNVTFRCDPISEHNRLYWYRQTLGQGPEFLTYFQNEAQLEKSRLLSDRFSAERPKGSFSTLEIQRTEQGDSAMYLCASSHPRRGEQYFGPGTRLTVT.

The chain couples TRBV5-1 to TRBJ2-7. CDR3 length: 14 amino acids. Germline CDR1 is SGHRS and CDR2 is YFSETQ. CDR3 in amino acids: CASSLGRNSYEQYF.

The chain recombines TRBV3-1 with TRBJ2-1; TCRdb outputs TRBD2, but without DNA this stays unchecked. The length of the CDR3 is 21 residues. Per the germline V gene, CDR1 is LGHDT and CDR2 is YNNKEL (reference sequence). The CDR3 sequence: CASSQDRDEGTSGGPYNEQFF.